A single sample is the source of the 14 T cell receptor beta chains below, sequenced in a study of blood T cells in healthy people across ages. For the second PCR, which ran for roughly 7 to 11 cycles, a sample-barcoded 5' primer and a J-beta primer mix were used. TCRdb redid the calling of the 5' RACE reads with MiXCR, one entry per CDR3 protein. The data show 540,000 or so distinct CDR3 sequences, under 30% seen once. This sample also appeared in a second study, on T cells of mothers and their children.

The specimen sequenced was blood. The receptors stem from a boy under 18 in good health.

This rearrangement joins TRBV4-3 to TRBJ1-1; weak D call: TRBD1 (6 bases). Germline values: CDR1 LGHNA, CDR2 YSLEER. Trimming left V 1 base short and J 2 bases short, with 20 bases between. The CDR3 loop spans 18 amino acids. The CDR3 loop is CASSQVMEVTGLNTEAFF. CDR3 coding DNA: TGCGCCAGCAGCCAAGTAATGGAGGTAACAGGGCTTAACACTGAAGCTTTCTTT.

In this sample, this clonotype turned up a few times. V is TRBV6-5 and J is TRBJ2-1; tentative D call: TRBD1 (5 bases). The DNA end is more similar to TRBJ2-5, so the J call may be wrong. Germline loops: CDR1 MNHEY, CDR2 SVGAGI. CDR3 length: 18 residues. The CDR3 nucleotides are TGTGCCAGCAGTTACTCGGCTTCGTTCCCCAGGGTCCAAGAGACCCAGTACTTC. Its translation is CASSYSASFPRVQETQYF.

This clonotype has only a few counts. CDR3 region: CSVVGQSSYEQYF. The CDR3, as DNA: TGCAGCGTTGTGGGACAGAGCTCCTACGAGCAGTACTTC. V and J are TRBV29-1 and TRBJ2-7, with 7 bases lining up with TRBD1. With V trimmed by 4 bases and J by 0 bases, 3 bases remained unmatched. Germline CDR1 reads SQVTM; CDR2 reads ANQGSEA. CDR3 length: 13 amino acids.

This clonotype was seen more than once but under ten times. The chain has TRBV7-2 and TRBJ2-3; D remains ambiguous. Deletions cut 1 base from V and 6 bases from J, with 14 bases between. The CDR3 has 15 residues. The V gene's germline CDR1 is SGHTA and CDR2 FQGNSA. The CDR3 DNA reads TGTGCCAGCAGCTTAGGCCCTAAGGGTACTGATACGCAGTATTTT. Translated, it gives CASSLGPKGTDTQYF.

The chain links TRBV6-2 or TRBV6-3 to TRBJ2-5, with D hard to call. The J call may be faulty, since TRBJ2-1 better matches the DNA end. The V gene's germline CDR1 is MNHEY and CDR2 SVGEGT. CDR3 length: 14 residues. This CDR3 reads CASSASTRDNEQFF. As DNA, the CDR3 is TGTGCCAGCAGTGCCTCGACCCGTGACAATGAGCAGTTCTTC.

The V and J genes are TRBV6-1 and TRBJ2-5; no clear D gene. The J call is uncertain, as TRBJ2-7 better fits the DNA end. Germline V CDR1 and CDR2: MNHNS, SASEGT. The CDR3 is 12 amino acids. The DNA for the CDR3 is TGTGCCAGCAGTGATGGGTCCACCGAGCAGTACTTC. Amino acids: CASSDGSTEQYF.

This clonotype was counted only a few times. The chain has TRBV20-1 and TRBJ2-5; D unclear. The V and J ends lost 0 bases and 1 base respectively, with 9 bases between them. CDR3 length: 14 residues. From germline, CDR1 is DFQATT and CDR2 SNEGSKA (reference sequence). CDR3 protein: CSARDERFQETQYF. CDR3 DNA sequence: TGCAGTGCTAGAGACGAACGGTTCCAAGAGACCCAGTACTTC.

CDR3 nucleotides: TGTGCCAGCAGCTCTCGGACAGGGGGCCTCTCTAACTATGGCTACACCTTC. Translation gives CASSSRTGGLSNYGYTF. The chain combines TRBV11-2 with TRBJ1-2, with 11 bases that match TRBD1. V lost 4 bases and J lost 0; bases outside the gene matches: 7. The CDR3 is 17 residues long. Germline values: CDR1 SGHAT, CDR2 FQNNGV. Combining the CDR3 with reference TRBV11-2 and TRBJ1-2 gives the whole variable domain EAGVAQSPRYKIIEKRQSVAFWCNPISGHATLYWYQQILGQGPKLLIQFQNNGVVDDSQLPKDRFSAERLKGVDSTLKIQPAKLEDSAVYLCASSSRTGGLSNYGYTFGSGTRLTVV.

The V gene is TRBV7-8, the J gene TRBJ2-1; 8 bases are a match to TRBD2. The CDR3 has 16 amino acids. The germline gives CDR1 SGHVS, CDR2 FQNEAQ. The ends lost 7 bases at V and 8 bases at J; junction bases unmatched: 16. CDR3 sequence reads: CASIRRGGIPLDEQFF. The CDR3 bases are TGTGCCAGCATCCGACGCGGGGGGATCCCACTGGATGAGCAGTTCTTC.

This clonotype was seen more than once but under ten times. V gene TRBV20-1 combines with J gene TRBJ2-3; 7 nucleotides match TRBD2. Losses at the gene ends were 4 bases for V and 8 bases for J; bases not matched to a gene: 3. This CDR3 comprises 11 residues. The germline V gene encodes CDR1 DFQATT and CDR2 SNEGSKA (reference sequence). CDR3 nucleotides: TGCAGTGCTAACCTAGCGGCTACGCAGTATTTT. Its protein is CSANLAATQYF.

The chain has TRBV4-1 and TRBJ1-5; the D is unclear. The germline CDR1 and CDR2 sequences are MGHRA and YSYEKL. V was pared by 1 base and J by 2 bases, with 6 bases between. This CDR3 is 14 amino acids long. The CDR3 sequence: CASSQGAGNQPQHF. The CDR3 DNA reads as TGCGCCAGCAGCCAAGGGGCCGGCAATCAGCCCCAGCATTTT.

The chain links TRBV5-1 to TRBJ2-5; possible D gene TRBD2, 6 bases. The J call could be wrong; TRBJ2-7 is a better fit for the DNA end. Per the germline V gene, CDR1 is SGHRS and CDR2 is YFSETQ. The CDR3 sequence is 14 residues long. CDR3 sequence (DNA): TGCGCCGGCCGCCGGACGACGGGGGAATACGAGCAGTACTTC. Residues: CAGRRTTGEYEQYF.

The CDR3, as DNA: TGCGCCAGCAGCCAAGCCCTTCGGTTGTACAATGAGCAGTTCTTC. It yields the protein CASSQALRLYNEQFF. The chain recombines TRBV4-3 with TRBJ2-1; no firm D call. Trimming took 1 base from V and 4 from J, leaving 11 bases between them. Germline loops: CDR1 LGHNA, CDR2 YSLEER. The CDR3 covers 15 residues.

The J gene is TRBJ2-5, the V gene TRBV7-9; 7 positions agree with TRBD1. CDR3 size: 16 residues. Germline CDR1 is SEHNR and CDR2 is FQNEAQ (reference sequence). J was trimmed by 2 bases and V by 3 bases; bases with no gene match: 9. CDR3 bases: TGTGCCAGCAGCTTTTACAGGGGATGGGGACAAGAGACCCAGTACTTC. Translating it yields CASSFYRGWGQETQYF. Full variable domain (rest looked up from reference TRBV7-9 and TRBJ2-5): DTGVSQNPRHKITKRGQNVTFRCDPISEHNRLYWYRQTLGQGPEFLTYFQNEAQLEKSRLLSDRFSAERPKGSFSTLEIQRTEQGDSAMYLCASSFYRGWGQETQYFGPGTRLLVL.